This T cell receptor beta chain emerged from a study of T cells in Graves' hyperthyroidism and ophthalmopathy. V lost 4 bases, J lost 3 bases, and 13 bases lay in between. The CDR3 consists of 15 residues. Germline values: CDR1 LNHNV, CDR2 YYDKDF (reference sequence). Using RNA transcripts as the source, TCR beta CDR3 regions were amplified. The HTBI primer set drove a first-round RT-PCR of the TCR CDR3. One entry per CDR3 protein, called by TCRdb with MiXCR from the multiplex PCR reads. The sample has 250,000 or so distinct CDR3 sequences; more than 12% are singletons. Those patients with uncontrolled infection, other autoimmune disease, pregnancy or lactation were excluded. This clonotype was counted at least ten times.

The chain is built from TRBV15 and TRBJ2-1; D might be TRBD2 (6 bases). The sample comprised blood. This clonotype originated in a middle-aged woman with Graves' hyperthyroidism that later progressed to Graves' ophthalmopathy. The CDR3 spells CATSTRDWDYNEQFF. CDR3 sequence (DNA): TGTGCCACCAGCACCCGGGACTGGGACTACAATGAGCAGTTCTTC.